The present T cell receptor (beta chain) was sequenced within a study of T cells after yellow fever vaccination. Study-level results: Boosting was followed by the reappearance of most primary-vaccination clones (about 96% CD4, about 90% CD8). Bulk-population clonotypes that are abundant could appear as contaminants in FACS-sorted repertoires. When the response was secondary, it was weaker but reached its peak faster, day 5 versus 15.

TCRdb passed the 5' RACE reads through MiXCR, listing each CDR3 protein once. The sample carries approximately 550,000 distinct CDR3 sequences, roughly 14% recorded once. The CDR3 is made up of 14 amino acids. V dropped 3 bases and J dropped 8 bases, with 16 bases sitting between them. Germline CDR1 is SEHNR and CDR2 is FQNEAQ (reference sequence). This clonotype was counted a few times. Its antigen remains unidentified. This receptor was taken from a man aged 25 to 45 who received the YFV17D yellow fever vaccine. This material consisted of PBMCs, taken on the day of the yellow fever booster vaccination. The V gene is TRBV7-9, the J gene TRBJ1-2; D unresolved. The chain's CDR3 is CASSFEMGFVGYTF. The CDR3 nucleotides are TGTGCCAGCAGCTTCGAGATGGGGTTTGTCGGCTACACCTTC.